Listed below are T cell receptor beta chains from one sample, sequenced in a study of cytomegalovirus exposure and HLA in healthy donors. Data came from immunoSEQ multiplex PCR; TCRdb stores just in-frame clones and leaves some out. Of roughly 160,000 clones listed, about 82% are singletons. Material: PBMCs. The receptors shown here come from a woman between 50 and 59 years old in good health and CMV-seropositive. The CDR3 runs from the conserved cysteine through the conserved F or W. The D gene is left open where the match is weak. Only some rows state a clone size, as once, few, many or a class for expanded clones.

clone_size: .
j_call: TRBJ1-2
d_call: TRBD1
v_call: TRBV11-2
cdr3_aa: CASSPSRQGLGYTF
cdr3_nt: TGTGCCAGCAGCCCCTCCCGACAGGGGCTAGGCTACACCTTC

clone_size: few
j_call: TRBJ1-4
d_call: TRBD1
v_call: TRBV19
cdr3_aa: CASSDRANEKLFF
cdr3_nt: TGTGCCAGTAGTGACAGGGCAAACGAAAAACTGTTTTTT

clone_size: .
j_call: TRBJ2-3
d_call: TRBD2
v_call: TRBV11-2
cdr3_aa: CASSLAREINTQYF
cdr3_nt: TGTGCCAGCAGCTTAGCGCGGGAGATCAATACGCAGTATTTT

clone_size: .
j_call: TRBJ2-3
d_call: .
v_call: TRBV4-2
cdr3_aa: CASSQAGGHITDTQYF
cdr3_nt: TGTGCCAGCAGCCAAGCGGGGGGACATATCACAGATACGCAGTATTTT

clone_size: .
j_call: TRBJ1-2
d_call: .
v_call: TRBV20-1
cdr3_aa: CSPSSYGYTF
cdr3_nt: TGCAGTCCCTCCAGCTATGGCTACACCTTC

clone_size: .
j_call: TRBJ2-5
d_call: TRBD1
v_call: TRBV28
cdr3_aa: CASSDGWGRGSLKETQYF
cdr3_nt: TGTGCCAGCAGTGATGGATGGGGCAGGGGGTCCCTAAAAGAGACCCAGTACTTC

clone_size: .
j_call: TRBJ1-1
d_call: .
v_call: TRBV7-6
cdr3_aa: CASSLAGENTEAFF
cdr3_nt: TGTGCCAGCAGCTTAGCGGGCGAGAACACTGAAGCTTTCTTT

clone_size: .
j_call: TRBJ1-2
d_call: .
v_call: TRBV28
cdr3_aa: CASSSSDTGLVRGYTF
cdr3_nt: TGTGCCAGCAGCTCCTCCGATACAGGGTTGGTGAGGGGCTACACCTTC

clone_size: few
j_call: TRBJ1-1
d_call: .
v_call: TRBV19
cdr3_aa: CASSIRIGADTNTEAFF
cdr3_nt: TGTGCCAGTAGTATTCGGATTGGGGCAGACACGAACACTGAAGCTTTCTTT

clone_size: .
j_call: TRBJ1-5
d_call: .
v_call: TRBV6-5
cdr3_aa: CASSSRTDDQPQHF
cdr3_nt: TGTGCCAGCAGTTCTCGGACAGACGATCAGCCCCAGCATTTT

clone_size: once
j_call: TRBJ1-1
d_call: TRBD1
v_call: TRBV5-1
cdr3_aa: CASSLGRGRVTEAFF
cdr3_nt: TGCGCCAGCAGCTTGGGTAGGGGGCGCGTCACTGAAGCTTTCTTT

clone_size: few
j_call: TRBJ1-2
d_call: .
v_call: TRBV4-3
cdr3_aa: CASSPDTHNYGYTF
cdr3_nt: TGCGCCAGCAGCCCGGACACGCATAACTATGGCTACACCTTC

clone_size: few
j_call: TRBJ1-1
d_call: TRBD1
v_call: TRBV19
cdr3_aa: CASSITDRGNTEAFF
cdr3_nt: TGTGCCAGTAGTATAACGGACAGGGGGAACACTGAAGCTTTCTTT

clone_size: .
j_call: TRBJ2-3
d_call: .
v_call: TRBV7-2
cdr3_aa: CASSFDLNTDTQYF
cdr3_nt: TGTGCCAGCAGCTTCGACTTAAACACAGATACGCAGTATTTT

clone_size: .
j_call: TRBJ1-1
d_call: .
v_call: TRBV5-6
cdr3_aa: CASSGGRGGNTEAFF
cdr3_nt: TGTGCCAGCAGCGGGGGCCGGGGTGGGAACACTGAAGCTTTCTTT

clone_size: .
j_call: TRBJ2-7
d_call: TRBD1
v_call: TRBV28
cdr3_aa: CASSAYQGAYEQYF
cdr3_nt: TGTGCCAGCAGTGCTTATCAGGGGGCCTACGAGCAGTACTTC

clone_size: .
j_call: TRBJ2-3
d_call: .
v_call: TRBV5-1
cdr3_aa: CASSWAQPTDTQYF
cdr3_nt: TGCGCCAGCAGCTGGGCACAGCCCACAGATACGCAGTATTTT

clone_size: .
j_call: TRBJ1-2
d_call: .
v_call: TRBV5-6
cdr3_aa: CASSLVGEANYGYTF
cdr3_nt: TGTGCCAGCAGCTTGGTAGGAGAGGCTAACTATGGCTACACCTTC

clone_size: .
j_call: TRBJ2-7
d_call: .
v_call: TRBV29-1
cdr3_aa: CSVRTENYEQYF
cdr3_nt: TGCAGCGTTCGAACAGAAAACTACGAGCAGTACTTC

clone_size: .
j_call: TRBJ2-2
d_call: .
v_call: TRBV18
cdr3_aa: CASSPEGDTGELFF
cdr3_nt: TGTGCCAGCTCACCAGAGGGTGACACCGGGGAGCTGTTTTTT

clone_size: .
j_call: TRBJ1-1
d_call: .
v_call: TRBV28
cdr3_aa: CASSPGRVTEAFF
cdr3_nt: TGTGCCAGCAGCCCGGGCAGGGTTACTGAAGCTTTCTTT

clone_size: few
j_call: TRBJ2-7
d_call: .
v_call: TRBV5-1
cdr3_aa: CASSEQGLWVHEQYF
cdr3_nt: TGCGCCAGCAGCGAACAGGGTTTATGGGTCCACGAGCAGTACTTC

clone_size: .
j_call: TRBJ2-1
d_call: .
v_call: TRBV15
cdr3_aa: CATSRDAHSYNEQFF
cdr3_nt: TGTGCCACCAGCAGAGATGCGCATTCCTACAATGAGCAGTTCTTC

clone_size: .
j_call: TRBJ2-7
d_call: .
v_call: TRBV7-8
cdr3_aa: CASSRLGGAYEQYF
cdr3_nt: TGTGCCAGCAGTCGACTCGGCGGGGCCTACGAGCAGTACTTC

clone_size: .
j_call: TRBJ2-2
d_call: .
v_call: TRBV21-1
cdr3_aa: CASTKAEWTSGGAGGTGELFF
cdr3_nt: TGTGCCAGCACCAAAGCCGAATGGACTAGCGGGGGGGCCGGGGGCACCGGGGAGCTGTTTTTT

clone_size: .
j_call: TRBJ2-7
d_call: .
v_call: TRBV28
cdr3_aa: CASSSGVVYEQYF
cdr3_nt: TGTGCCAGCAGTTCGGGGGTGGTCTACGAGCAGTACTTC

clone_size: once
j_call: TRBJ2-3
d_call: .
v_call: TRBV9
cdr3_aa: CASSRSGTSTDTQYF
cdr3_nt: TGTGCCAGCAGCCGTAGCGGAACTAGCACAGATACGCAGTATTTT

clone_size: .
j_call: TRBJ2-3
d_call: TRBD2
v_call: TRBV15
cdr3_aa: CATSTGRANTQYF
cdr3_nt: TGTGCCACCAGCACCGGGAGGGCAAATACGCAGTATTTT

clone_size: .
j_call: TRBJ2-3
d_call: TRBD1
v_call: TRBV10-2
cdr3_aa: CASSAAGQGIDTQYF
cdr3_nt: TGCGCCAGCAGTGCTGCGGGACAGGGTATAGATACGCAGTATTTT

clone_size: .
j_call: TRBJ2-3
d_call: .
v_call: TRBV7-9
cdr3_aa: CASSLQGTLDTQYF
cdr3_nt: TGTGCCAGCAGCTTACAGGGGACGCTAGATACGCAGTATTTT

clone_size: once
j_call: TRBJ1-2
d_call: .
v_call: TRBV27
cdr3_aa: CASSPFTANYGYTF
cdr3_nt: TGTGCCAGCAGCCCCTTCACAGCTAACTATGGCTACACCTTC

clone_size: .
j_call: TRBJ2-1
d_call: .
v_call: TRBV15
cdr3_aa: CATSSYYVAPGFYNEQFF
cdr3_nt: TGTGCCACCAGCTCCTACTACGTGGCACCAGGGTTTTACAATGAGCAGTTCTTC

clone_size: .
j_call: TRBJ1-6
d_call: .
v_call: TRBV19
cdr3_aa: CASSIPSSPNSPLHF
cdr3_nt: TGTGCCAGTAGTATTCCCAGTTCCCCAAATTCACCCCTCCACTTT

clone_size: .
j_call: TRBJ2-7
d_call: .
v_call: TRBV7-9
cdr3_aa: CASSVTRTYEQYF
cdr3_nt: TGTGCCAGCAGCGTGACTAGAACCTACGAGCAGTACTTC

clone_size: .
j_call: TRBJ2-4
d_call: .
v_call: TRBV7-2
cdr3_aa: CASSLARGLAKNIQYF
cdr3_nt: TGTGCCAGCAGCTTAGCTCGAGGGTTGGCCAAAAACATTCAGTACTTC

clone_size: .
j_call: TRBJ1-1
d_call: .
v_call: TRBV10-3
cdr3_aa: CAISEGVGLGTEAFF
cdr3_nt: TGTGCCATCAGTGAAGGGGTAGGGTTGGGCACTGAAGCTTTCTTT

clone_size: .
j_call: TRBJ1-2
d_call: .
v_call: TRBV4-3
cdr3_aa: CASSQDLSIGLYGYTF
cdr3_nt: TGCGCCAGCAGCCAAGATCTATCCATCGGGTTGTATGGCTACACCTTC

clone_size: .
j_call: TRBJ2-1
d_call: TRBD2
v_call: TRBV7-8
cdr3_aa: CASSLRGWGVYNEQFF
cdr3_nt: TGTGCCAGCAGTCTGCGGGGGTGGGGAGTCTACAATGAGCAGTTCTTC

clone_size: once
j_call: TRBJ1-1
d_call: .
v_call: TRBV16
cdr3_aa: CASSQFGPGLTEAFF
cdr3_nt: .

clone_size: .
j_call: TRBJ1-1
d_call: .
v_call: TRBV28
cdr3_aa: CASSFQGQGTEAFF
cdr3_nt: TGTGCCAGCAGTTTTCAGGGGCAAGGGACTGAAGCTTTCTTT

clone_size: .
j_call: TRBJ1-5
d_call: .
v_call: TRBV7-9
cdr3_aa: CATIMDSQVYQPQHF
cdr3_nt: TGTGCCACCATCATGGACAGCCAAGTTTATCAGCCCCAGCATTTT

clone_size: .
j_call: TRBJ2-7
d_call: TRBD1
v_call: TRBV7-9
cdr3_aa: CASSLVTGGYEQYF
cdr3_nt: TGTGCCAGCAGCTTAGTCACAGGGGGCTACGAGCAGTACTTC

clone_size: .
j_call: TRBJ2-4
d_call: .
v_call: TRBV4-3
cdr3_aa: CASSPGAGTTLQNIQYF
cdr3_nt: TGCGCCAGCAGCCCAGGGGCCGGGACAACACTCCAAAACATTCAGTACTTC

clone_size: .
j_call: TRBJ1-2
d_call: .
v_call: TRBV5-1
cdr3_aa: CASSLAGQGTNGYTF
cdr3_nt: TGCGCCAGCAGCTTGGCGGGTCAGGGTACGAATGGCTACACCTTC

clone_size: .
j_call: TRBJ2-7
d_call: TRBD1
v_call: TRBV5-1
cdr3_aa: CASSPGQGSTSYEQYF
cdr3_nt: TGCGCCAGCAGCCCCGGACAGGGCTCTACCTCCTACGAGCAGTACTTC

clone_size: .
j_call: TRBJ1-2
d_call: .
v_call: TRBV6-1
cdr3_aa: CASYFRVYGYTF
cdr3_nt: TGTGCCAGCTACTTCCGGGTCTATGGCTACACCTTC

clone_size: once
j_call: TRBJ2-5
d_call: TRBD1
v_call: TRBV7-9
cdr3_aa: CSSSSTRDREYQETQYF
cdr3_nt: TGTTCCAGCAGTAGTACCCGGGACAGAGAATACCAAGAGACCCAGTACTTC

clone_size: .
j_call: TRBJ2-1
d_call: TRBD1
v_call: TRBV18
cdr3_aa: CASSPPNRGSYNEQFF
cdr3_nt: TGTGCCAGCTCACCACCCAACAGGGGCTCCTACAATGAGCAGTTCTTC

clone_size: .
j_call: TRBJ2-1
d_call: TRBD2
v_call: TRBV29-1
cdr3_aa: CSVETSSSYNEQFF
cdr3_nt: TGCAGCGTTGAGACTAGCAGCTCCTACAATGAGCAGTTCTTC

clone_size: .
j_call: TRBJ1-6
d_call: TRBD1
v_call: TRBV4-2
cdr3_aa: CASSRGTANSPLHF
cdr3_nt: TGTGCCAGCAGCCGGGGGACAGCAAATTCACCCCTCCACTTT

clone_size: .
j_call: TRBJ2-2
d_call: .
v_call: TRBV9
cdr3_aa: CASSVEGVTGELFF
cdr3_nt: TGTGCCAGCAGCGTAGAAGGGGTAACCGGGGAGCTGTTTTTT

clone_size: .
j_call: TRBJ1-1
d_call: TRBD1
v_call: TRBV5-1
cdr3_aa: CASSGQVNTEAFF
cdr3_nt: TGCGCCAGCAGTGGACAGGTTAACACTGAAGCTTTCTTT

clone_size: .
j_call: TRBJ2-3
d_call: TRBD2
v_call: TRBV10-3
cdr3_aa: CAISEAASGRRGDTQYF
cdr3_nt: TGTGCCATCAGTGAAGCCGCGAGCGGGAGGAGGGGGGATACGCAGTATTTT

clone_size: .
j_call: TRBJ1-4
d_call: .
v_call: TRBV19
cdr3_aa: CASTGRGNEKLFF
cdr3_nt: TGTGCCAGTACGGGCAGGGGTAATGAAAAACTGTTTTTT